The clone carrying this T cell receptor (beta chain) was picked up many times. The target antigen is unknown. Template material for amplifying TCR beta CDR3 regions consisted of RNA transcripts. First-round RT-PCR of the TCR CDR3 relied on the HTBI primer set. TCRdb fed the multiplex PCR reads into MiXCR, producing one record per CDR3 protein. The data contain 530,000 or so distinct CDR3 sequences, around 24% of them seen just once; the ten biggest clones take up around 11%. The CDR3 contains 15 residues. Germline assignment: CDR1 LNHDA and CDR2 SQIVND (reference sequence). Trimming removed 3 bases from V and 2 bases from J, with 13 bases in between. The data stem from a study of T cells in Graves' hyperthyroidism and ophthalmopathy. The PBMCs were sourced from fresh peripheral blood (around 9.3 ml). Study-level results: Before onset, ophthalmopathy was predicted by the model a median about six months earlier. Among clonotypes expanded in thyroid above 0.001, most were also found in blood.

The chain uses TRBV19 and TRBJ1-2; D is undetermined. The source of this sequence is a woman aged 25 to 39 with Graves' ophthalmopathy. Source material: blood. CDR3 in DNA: TGTGCCAGTAGTATCCTCCTGACAACAAACTATGGCTACACCTTC. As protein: CASSILLTTNYGYTF. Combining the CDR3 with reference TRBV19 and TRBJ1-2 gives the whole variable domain DGGITQSPKYLFRKEGQNVTLSCEQNLNHDAMYWYRQDPGQGLRLIYYSQIVNDFQKGDIAEGYSVSREKKESFPLTVTSAQKNPTAFYLCASSILLTTNYGYTFGSGTRLTVV.